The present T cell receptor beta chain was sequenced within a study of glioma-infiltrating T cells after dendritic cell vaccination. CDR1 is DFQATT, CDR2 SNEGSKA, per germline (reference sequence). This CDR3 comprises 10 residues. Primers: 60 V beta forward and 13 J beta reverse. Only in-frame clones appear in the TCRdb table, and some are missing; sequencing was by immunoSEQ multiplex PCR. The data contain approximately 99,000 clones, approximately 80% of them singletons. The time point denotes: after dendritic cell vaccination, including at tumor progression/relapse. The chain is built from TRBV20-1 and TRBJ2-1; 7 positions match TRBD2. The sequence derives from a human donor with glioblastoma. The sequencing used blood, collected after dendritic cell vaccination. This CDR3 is CSPTGGGRFF. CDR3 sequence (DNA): TGCTCCCCAACGGGTGGCGGGAGATTCTTC.